The 22 T cell receptor beta chains below come from one sample, sequenced in a study of tumor-infiltrating lymphocytes in primary liver carcinoma. From approximately 500 ng total RNA, TCR beta cDNA was generated with a primer in the constant region. The TCR beta library was amplified through three nested multiplex PCR rounds in a modified ARM-PCR procedure. TRBV1-TRBV30 forward primers and a C-beta reverse primer were used in the first two PCR rounds, which each ran for about 10 cycles. TCRdb reprocessed the multiplex PCR reads with MiXCR, giving one entry per CDR3 protein. The sample lists roughly 55,000 distinct CDR3 sequences; over 65% were seen once. Co-extraction of RNA and DNA was performed on about 19-33 mg of unsorted bulk tissue. Sequencing was done on a sample of liver tumor tissue from sampling region 2. Regarding subset: tumor region T2, inferior pole. All receptors come from a man aged 40-55 years with primary liver carcinoma and hepatitis B virus infection.

This clonotype came up once. A read error may produce the germline difference seen at one junction end. The J gene is TRBJ2-7, the V gene TRBV27; maybe TRBD2 (6 bases). CDR3 length: 14 amino acids. The germline CDR1 and CDR2 sequences are MNHEY and SMNVEV (reference sequence). In DNA form, the CDR3 reads TGTGTCAGCAGTTTTGGAGGGGCGAATAACGAGCAGTACTTC. Protein product: CVSSFGGANNEQYF.

Concerning this clonotype: Relative to the germline gene, one junction end is altered; a read error may explain this. The CDR3 DNA reads TGTGCCAACAGTTATACCCGGCCGATAGCCACTAGCAATCAGCCCCAGCATTTT. This sequence encodes CANSYTRPIATSNQPQHF. The chain has TRBV6-5 and TRBJ1-5, with unresolved D. Germline CDR1 MNHEY, CDR2 SVGAGI. The CDR3 contains 18 residues.

Comments on this clonotype: The junction shows a germline mismatch at one end, possibly a read error. CDR3 amino acids: CTIGEYGGDQPQHF. The CDR3 coding sequence is TGTACCATCGGTGAGTATGGGGGCGATCAGCCCCAGCATTTT. This chain joins TRBV10-3 and TRBJ1-5; weak D call: TRBD1 (6 bases). In germline, CDR1 is ENHRY, CDR2 SYGVKD. CDR3 length: 14 residues.

V usage is TRBV12-3 or TRBV12-4 and J usage is TRBJ1-2; TRBD1 agrees at 7 bases. This CDR3 contains 15 residues. Trimming cost V 6 bases and J 5 bases; bases outside gene matches: 12. CDR3 residues: CASSHGQVAKYGYTF. CDR3 nucleotides: TGTGCCAGCAGCCACGGACAGGTGGCAAAGTATGGCTACACCTTC.

Many counts were recorded for this clonotype. The rearrangement joins TRBV5-1 to TRBJ2-5; D possibly matches TRBD1 or TRBD2 (5 bases each). The length of the CDR3 is 15 residues. CDR1 SGHRS and CDR2 YFSETQ come from the germline V gene. Trimming removed 0 bases at V and 0 bases at J, with 9 bases between. CDR3 residues: CASSLVGRNQETQYF. The DNA of the CDR3 is TGCGCCAGCAGCTTGGTGGGACGGAACCAAGAGACCCAGTACTTC. The variable domain in full, completed from reference TRBV5-1 and TRBJ2-5, reads KAGVTQTPRYLIKTRGQQVTLSCSPISGHRSVSWYQQTPGQGLQFLFEYFSETQRNKGNFPGRFSGRQFSNSRSEMNVSTLELGDSALYLCASSLVGRNQETQYFGPGTRLLVL.

This clonotype has only a few counts. This chain links TRBV29-1 with TRBJ1-2; D call uncertain. The CDR3 length is 10 residues. V was pared by 5 bases and J by 3 bases, with 4 bases between. The germline CDR1 and CDR2 sequences are SQVTM and ANQGSEA. CDR3 loop: CSVHHYGYTF. DNA of the CDR3: TGCAGCGTTCACCACTATGGCTACACCTTC.

This clonotype was seen a handful of times. It may be a read error: a sequence one base away is much more abundant. The rearrangement uses TRBV6-1 and TRBJ2-5; D gene uncertain. This CDR3 is built from 13 residues. Germline V CDR1 and CDR2: MNHNS, SASEGT. V lost 4 bases and J lost 4, with 10 bases in between. This CDR3 reads CASSVRDAETQYF. CDR3 DNA sequence: TGTGCCAGCAGTGTAAGGGATGCAGAGACCCAGTACTTC.

This clonotype turned up a few times. The junction shows a germline mismatch at one end, possibly a read error. The rearrangement links TRBV20-1 to TRBJ2-7; 13 bases agree with TRBD2. Germline V gives CDR1 DFQATT, CDR2 SNEGSKA (reference sequence). CDR3 length: 15 amino acids. CDR3 protein: CSANPGTSGAWEQYF. Written as DNA, the CDR3 is TGCAGTGCGAACCCCGGGACTAGCGGGGCGTGGGAGCAGTATTTC.

Comment on this clonotype: The junction shows a germline mismatch at one end, possibly a read error. V usage is TRBV4-2 and J usage is TRBJ1-5; D remains unclear. Germline values: CDR1 LGHNA, CDR2 YNFKEQ. The CDR3 length is 15 residues. CDR3 in DNA: TGTGTCAGCAGCCAAAATTTACAGTCAAATCAGCCCCAACATTTT. Its protein is CVSSQNLQSNQPQHF.

With regard to this clonotype: Mismatch with germline at one junction end may stem from a read error. The chain uses TRBV11-2 and TRBJ1-1, with TRBD1 matching 7 bases. Germline-derived CDR1 and CDR2 are SGHAT and FQNNGV. This CDR3 is built from 16 residues. CDR3 DNA sequence: TGTGCTAGCAGCCCATCCAGGGGGTTTATGAACACTGAAGCTTTCTTT. As protein: CASSPSRGFMNTEAFF. The whole variable domain, remainder taken from reference TRBV11-2 and TRBJ1-1, is EAGVAQSPRYKIIEKRQSVAFWCNPISGHATLYWYQQILGQGPKLLIQFQNNGVVDDSQLPKDRFSAERLKGVDSTLKIQPAKLEDSAVYLCASSPSRGFMNTEAFFGQGTRLTVV.

Points on this clonotype: The germline gene is not matched at one end of the junction; a read error may be the cause. The chain couples TRBV4-1 to TRBJ2-7, with D possibly matching TRBD2 (5 bases). The length of the CDR3 is 15 residues. CDR1 is MGHRA and CDR2 is YSYEKL in the germline V gene. CDR3 in amino acids: CASSQDLGAGYEQYF. The CDR3 DNA reads TGCGCTAGCAGCCAAGATTTGGGAGCTGGCTACGAGCAGTACTTC.

The chain employs TRBV4-1 and TRBJ1-1; 7 bases are shared with TRBD1. CDR1 is MGHRA and CDR2 is YSYEKL in the germline V gene. The CDR3 is 15 amino acids. J was trimmed by 8 bases and V by 4 bases; bases with no gene match: 13. The CDR3 sequence: CASSLVLTGEMEAFF. The CDR3, as DNA: TGCGCCAGCAGCCTAGTGCTAACAGGGGAAATGGAAGCTTTCTTT.

Ten or more counts support this clonotype. A much more abundant neighbour one base away suggests this may be a read error. This sequence joins TRBV6-6 and TRBJ2-7, with D perhaps TRBD2 (5 bases). The germline CDR1 and CDR2 sequences are MNHNY and SVGAGI (reference sequence). This CDR3 region has 15 residues. The CDR3 DNA is TGTGCCAACAGTTACTCCGGGAAACCTACCTACGAGCAGTACTTC. Its protein product is CANSYSGKPTYEQYF.

Worth noting for this clonotype: The conserved final phenylalanine or tryptophan is absent from the CDR3, which likely points to a read error. The chain couples TRBV4-1 to TRBJ2-5, with D uncertain. This CDR3 is built from 15 residues. Germline lookup yields CDR1 MGHRA and CDR2 YSYEKL. Trimming took 0 bases from V and 8 from J, leaving 16 bases between them. For the CDR3, the DNA is TGCGCCAGCAGCCAAGATTATCCGGCGTCCGGTACCCAGTACTTA. This translates into CASSQDYPASGTQYL.

A note on this clonotype: At one end the junction does not follow the germline gene, possibly because of a read error. V usage is TRBV4-3 and J usage is TRBJ1-2; D is perhaps TRBD1 (5 bases). Germline-derived CDR1 and CDR2 are LGHNA and YSLEER. This CDR3 is 12 amino acids long. The CDR3 protein is CASSQVQGARTF. The CDR3, as DNA: TGCGCCAGCAGTCAAGTTCAAGGGGCGCGCACCTTC.

As concerns this clonotype: An end of the junction differs from the germline gene, which may be a read error. The chain couples TRBV6-5 to TRBJ2-2; no definite D call. The CDR3 contains 13 residues. CDR1 is MNHEY, CDR2 SVGAGI, per germline. CDR3 protein: CASNYSSIGELFF. CDR3 nucleotide sequence: TGTGCCAGCAATTACTCATCGATCGGGGAGCTGTTTTTT.

In the case of this clonotype: The CDR3 does not close with the conserved phenylalanine or tryptophan, likely indicating a read error. This sequence joins TRBV6-6 and TRBJ2-6, with 9 bases matching TRBD1. Germline V gene lookup returns CDR1 MNHNY and CDR2 SVGAGI (reference sequence). The CDR3 is 18 amino acids. With V trimmed by 6 bases and J by 1 base, 10 bases remained unmatched. As DNA, the CDR3 is TGTGCCAGCAGAAAAAACAGGGGGCGTACGTCTGGGGCCAACGTCCTGACTCTC. Translated, it gives CASRKNRGRTSGANVLTL.

With respect to this clonotype: One end of the junction fails to match germline, which may point to a read error. This chain connects TRBV11-1 to TRBJ2-3; D not certain. The CDR3 has 13 residues. Per the germline V gene, CDR1 is SGHAT and CDR2 is FQDESV (reference sequence). The CDR3 reads CASSFNGTDTQYF. The CDR3 nucleotides read TGTGCGAGCAGCTTTAATGGTACAGATACGCAGTATTTT.

A note on this clonotype: No conserved phenylalanine or tryptophan ends this CDR3, so it is likely a read error. The rearrangement uses TRBV6-5 and TRBJ2-7; a weak D match, TRBD2 (5 bases). Germline loops: CDR1 MNHEY, CDR2 SVGAGI. The CDR3 covers 16 residues. For the CDR3, the DNA is TGTGCCAGCAGGCCCGGACTGGCAGCATCCTTTTACGAACAGTACCTC. It translates to CASRPGLAASFYEQYL.

The rearrangement links TRBV11-1 to TRBJ2-5; 8 bases fit TRBD2. V lost 5 bases and J lost 5; bases outside the gene matches: 10. This CDR3 contains 15 residues. Germline V gives CDR1 SGHAT, CDR2 FQDESV (reference sequence). CDR3 protein: CASSLFSGTSETQYF. CDR3 nucleotide sequence: TGTGCCAGCAGCCTCTTCTCCGGGACTAGTGAGACCCAGTACTTC.

This sequence joins TRBV4-1 and TRBJ2-3; 12 positions match TRBD2. V was clipped by 3 bases and J by 2 bases; unmatched bases: 9. Germline V gives CDR1 MGHRA, CDR2 YSYEKL. There are 18 residues in the CDR3. The CDR3 sequence: CASSQATSGSLYTDTQYF. In DNA form, the CDR3 reads TGCGCCAGCAGCCAGGCGACTAGCGGGAGTCTATACACAGATACGCAGTATTTT.

Note on this clonotype: A much larger clonotype is one base distant, so this may be a read error. V gene TRBV5-1 combines with J gene TRBJ2-1; weak D call: TRBD2 (6 bases). Germline CDR1 SGHRS, CDR2 YFSETQ. The CDR3 spans 12 residues. DNA of the CDR3: TGCGCCAGCAGCTTAGCGGGCGATGAGCAGTCCTTC. Amino acid sequence: CASSLAGDEQSF. The variable domain in full, with the rest retrieved from reference TRBV5-1 and TRBJ2-1, is KAGVTQTPRYLIKTRGQQVTLSCSPISGHRSVSWYQQTPGQGLQFLFEYFSETQRNKGNFPGRFSGRQFSNSRSEMNVSTLELGDSALYLCASSLAGDEQSFGPGTRLTVL.